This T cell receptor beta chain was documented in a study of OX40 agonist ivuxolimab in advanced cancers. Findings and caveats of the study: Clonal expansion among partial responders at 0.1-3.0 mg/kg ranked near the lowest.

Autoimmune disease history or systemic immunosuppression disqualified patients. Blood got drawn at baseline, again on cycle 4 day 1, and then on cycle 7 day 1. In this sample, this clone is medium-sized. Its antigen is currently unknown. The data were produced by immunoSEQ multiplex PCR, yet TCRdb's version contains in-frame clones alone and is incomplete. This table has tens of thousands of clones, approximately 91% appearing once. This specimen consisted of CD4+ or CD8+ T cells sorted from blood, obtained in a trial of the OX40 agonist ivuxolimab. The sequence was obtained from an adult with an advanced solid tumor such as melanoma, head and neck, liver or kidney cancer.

CDR3 DNA: TGTGCCAGCAGTGAAGCAGGGGACTCCCCCTACGAGCAGTACTTC. The encoded protein is CASSEAGDSPYEQYF. The gene calls are TRBV6-1 and TRBJ2-7; the D gene is possibly TRBD2 (6 bases). V lost 0 bases, J lost 2 bases, and 11 bases lay in between. The CDR3 is 15 residues long. Germline V gene sequence: CDR1 MNHNS, CDR2 SASEGT.